Presented here are 15 T cell receptor beta chains from one specimen sequenced in a study of blood T cell repertoires in COVID-19. Assay: immunoSEQ multiplex PCR; the TCRdb copy retains only in-frame clones and omits some. The sample yields 150,000 to 200,000 clones, 65% to 80% seen once. Sequencing used peripheral blood. Receptors were obtained from a man aged 45-65 years who had recovered from COVID-19.

This chain uses TRBV29-1 with TRBJ1-4, with D perhaps TRBD1 (5 bases). The CDR3 spans 12 residues. Between the trimmed V and J ends, which lost 6 bases and 5 bases, there was a span of 10 bases. Germline V gene lookup returns CDR1 SQVTM and CDR2 ANQGSEA. This CDR3 is CSVGQGNEKLFF. In nucleotides, the CDR3 is TGCAGCGTCGGGCAGGGAAATGAAAAACTGTTTTTT.

In this sample, this clone turned up once. The J gene is TRBJ1-2, the V gene TRBV14; D uncertain. Germline CDR1 is SGHDN and CDR2 is FVKESK. The CDR3 consists of 13 residues. Trimming took off 4 bases at V and 1 base at J, with 7 bases between the two ends. CDR3 coding DNA: TGTGCCAGCAGCCCGAGCGTTAACTATGGCTACACCTTC. As protein: CASSPSVNYGYTF.

This clone was counted once. The chain employs TRBV7-9 and TRBJ2-2; 10 bases fit TRBD2. Germline V gives CDR1 SEHNR, CDR2 FQNEAQ (reference sequence). The CDR3 is made up of 15 amino acids. Unmatched junction bases numbered 5, after V lost 5 bases and J lost 5 bases. CDR3 coding DNA: TGTGCCAGCAGCCTCGCTAGCGGGGGAACCGGGGAGCTGTTTTTT. Translated, it gives CASSLASGGTGELFF.

This chain uses TRBV9 with TRBJ2-1; 7 nucleotides agree with TRBD1. With 4 bases clipped from V and 9 bases from J, the junction kept 13 bases outside the gene matches. There are 15 residues in the CDR3. CDR1 SGDLS and CDR2 YYNGEE come from the germline V gene. In DNA form, the CDR3 reads TGTGCCAGCAGCCTGGGACAGTCAGGGGCTGGTGAGCAGTTCTTC. Protein product: CASSLGQSGAGEQFF.

CDR3 residues: CASSLGTSGAYGETQYF. The CDR3 DNA sequence: TGTGCCAGCAGCTTGGGGACTAGCGGGGCCTATGGAGAGACCCAGTACTTC. This chain joins TRBV13 and TRBJ2-5, with 13 bases fitting TRBD2. Germline V lookup: CDR1 PRHDT, CDR2 FYEKMQ (reference sequence). CDR3 size: 17 residues. The V and J ends lost 3 bases and 4 bases, in that order; junction bases with no gene match: 8.

V and J are TRBV12-1 and TRBJ2-7; the table's D gene call, TRBD2, was not cross checked with the DNA. TRBV12-1 is a recognized pseudogene. The CDR3 spans 12 residues. This CDR3 reads CASGRLRGEQYF. The CDR3 DNA is TGTGCCAGCGGCCGTCTTCGGGGGGAGCAGTACTTC.

V usage is TRBV2 and J usage is TRBJ2-1; 10 bases agree with TRBD2. V trimming: 5 bases; J trimming: 6 bases; junction bases outside the gene matches: 10. The CDR3 length is 16 residues. Germline V gene sequence: CDR1 SNHLY, CDR2 FYNNEI. CDR3 bases: TGTGCCAGCAGTCAACTCCGTTCTAGCGGGAGCAATGAGCAGTTCTTC. Translation: CASSQLRSSGSNEQFF.

The chain links TRBV3-1 (or the pseudogene TRBV3-2) to TRBJ1-2; D possibly corresponds to TRBD1 (6 bases). The CDR3 length is 15 residues. V was trimmed by 1 base and J by 3 bases, leaving 12 bases between them. Germline CDR1 is LGHDT and CDR2 is YNNKEL (reference sequence). The CDR3 sequence is CASSQALRGYYGYTF. The CDR3 nucleotides read TGTGCCAGCAGCCAAGCTTTAAGGGGGTACTATGGCTACACCTTC.

V is TRBV7-2 and J is TRBJ2-7, with TRBD2 matching 7 bases. CDR1 and CDR2 from the germline V gene are SGHTA and FQGNSA. Losses at the gene ends were 4 bases for V and 0 bases for J; bases not matched to a gene: 3. CDR3 length: 14 residues. In DNA, the CDR3 is TGTGCCAGCAGCTGGGGACTATCCTCCTACGAGCAGTACTTC. Protein sequence: CASSWGLSSYEQYF.

This clone showed up just once. This chain joins TRBV9 and TRBJ2-1, with D possibly being TRBD2 (6 bases). Deletions cut 2 bases from V and 8 bases from J, with 17 bases between. The CDR3 totals 15 residues. CDR1 SGDLS and CDR2 YYNGEE come from the germline V gene. The CDR3 here is CASSVSFGGRHEQFF. Written as DNA, the CDR3 is TGTGCCAGCAGCGTTAGCTTCGGGGGTCGCCATGAGCAGTTCTTC. Drawing the rest from reference TRBV9 and TRBJ2-1, the complete variable domain is DSGVTQTPKHLITATGQRVTLRCSPRSGDLSVYWYQQSLDQGLQFLIQYYNGEERAKGNILERFSAQQFPDLHSELNLSSLELGDSALYFCASSVSFGGRHEQFFGPGTRLTVL.

This chain uses TRBV5-4 with TRBJ1-2; 9 nucleotides match TRBD1. Germline-derived CDR1 and CDR2 are SGHNT and YYREEE (reference sequence). The CDR3 sequence is 18 residues long. The ends lost 2 bases at V and 8 bases at J; junction bases unmatched: 19. Here the CDR3 DNA reads TGTGCCAGCAGCTTAGGGTCCGGGACAGGGCTTCTGGGGGGCGGCTACACCTTC. The encoded protein is CASSLGSGTGLLGGGYTF.

The gene calls are TRBV12-2 and TRBJ1-2; the listed D gene, TRBD1, was not tested against the DNA. TRBV12-2 represents a pseudogene. The CDR3 consists of 13 residues. The CDR3 protein is CASRPTPNYGYTF. The CDR3 DNA follows: TGTGCAAGTCGGCCAACACCGAACTATGGCTACACCTTC.

The CDR3 spells CASSLGQPTDTQYF. DNA of the CDR3: TGTGCCAGCAGTTTAGGACAGCCCACAGATACGCAGTATTTT. V gene TRBV28 combines with J gene TRBJ2-3, with D tentatively TRBD1 (6 bases). Per germline, CDR1 MDHEN and CDR2 SYDVKM. This CDR3 spans 14 amino acids. Trimming took 2 bases from V and 2 from J, leaving 8 bases between them.

The chain has TRBV5-8 and TRBJ1-4; D uncertain. V lost 2 bases, J lost 5 bases, and 10 bases lay in between. CDR3 size: 14 residues. From germline, CDR1 is SGHTS and CDR2 YDEGEE. The CDR3 DNA is TGTGCCAGCAGCTTCGAGATTTCGAATGAAAAACTGTTTTTT. Protein: CASSFEISNEKLFF.

V usage is TRBV15 and J usage is TRBJ1-1, with no clear D. CDR3 length: 16 residues. Germline V gene lookup returns CDR1 LNHNV and CDR2 YYDKDF (reference sequence). V lost 1 base to trimming and J lost 3 bases, with 15 bases between them. CDR3: CATSRGSIGADTEAFF. The CDR3 region has the DNA TGTGCCACCAGCAGAGGTAGTATTGGTGCGGACACTGAAGCTTTCTTT. Full variable domain (rest looked up from reference TRBV15 and TRBJ1-1): DAMVIQNPRYQVTQFGKPVTLSCSQTLNHNVMYWYQQKSSQAPKLLFHYYDKDFNNEADTPDNFQSRRPNTSFCFLDIRSPGLGDTAMYLCATSRGSIGADTEAFFGQGTRLTVV.